This T cell receptor (beta chain) was recovered during a study of persistence of HIV-infected CD4 T cells (dated by TCRdb to the early 2020s). In terms of the full investigation: CMV- and HIV-1 Gag-responding CD4+ T cells were isolated from ART-treated individuals so that antigen-driven clonal expansion of HIV-1-infected cells could be examined. Suppressive ART had been received by participants for a median of roughly eight years. Peripheral blood samples of up to about 200 mL were taken at multiple time points, with the exception of a couple of participants who underwent leukapheresis at a single time point. Proviral sequencing was used to assess clonality among infected cells, whereas TCRbeta sequencing gauged the clonality of all cells within each sorted population. Cross-participant TCR cluster analysis included roughly eight participants for CMV and 6 or 7 participants for Gag.

Overall results and qualifications from the work: Restriction of bulk TCR analyses to the rare CMV-responding cells that actually carried HIV-1 proviruses was not possible. The study involved few individuals and tested only a limited range of antigens. Within the same sorted populations, how oligoclonal the TCRs were correlated with how oligoclonal the proviruses were. Significantly lower TCRbeta richness was observed in CMV- and Gag-responding cells than in anti-CD3/anti-CD28-responding cells, and higher oligoclonality was observed in CMV-responding cells than in CD3/CD28-stimulated and Gag-responding cells. Antigen-responding cells were enriched for degenerate expanded CDR3beta sequences, which suggests convergent selection of CD4+ responses to CMV and Gag.

The immunoSEQ hsTCRB assay version 4 in survey mode was used to sequence TCRbeta repertoires from genomic DNA. Genomic DNA was diluted to about 9 ng/uL, and up to 1 ug per sample was used for TCRbeta sequencing. Per the original workflow: ImmunoSeq Analyzer 3.0 was used for analysis of TCRbeta data, and diversity was computed on productive nucleotide rearrangements. Using the Immunarch R package, the improved Chao index served to estimate lower-bound TCR diversity and the Gini coefficient served to estimate clonality. Different nucleotide rearrangements encoding the same CDR3beta amino acid sequence were treated as distinct clonotypes. TCRbeta sequences significantly enriched in antigen-responding cells relative to anti-CD3/anti-CD28-activated cells were identified by differential abundance analysis. Using predicted peptide-MHC specificity as the basis, GLIPH2 grouped TCRs into clusters, both for each participant individually and for the merged data sets that combined participants. The clones in this table, taken by TCRdb from immuneACCESS, are in-frame only. Not every clone is retained; where verified, under half of the shortfall comes from an unresolved V gene, and the cause of the rest is unknown. The V and J calls and clone size were taken over from that table, and D and trimming were inferred from the DNA. The sample has roughly 60,000 clones on record, 70% to 75% of them singletons. The ten largest clones capture 1.7% of the sample.

A note on this clone: It has no known antigen specificity. One base away there is no much larger clone; base qualities are not given.

V is reduced by 3 bases and J by 4 bases, leaving a spacing of 7 bases between them. The CDR3 numbers 13 residues from cysteine through phenylalanine. Only the CDR3 portion is preserved as DNA: 39 bases, with reading frame beginning at the first base. CDR1 and CDR2 are read off the germline V gene as SGHVS and FQNEAQ. Sample treatment or condition, as interpreted from the label and publication: suppressive antiretroviral therapy. A pool of overlapping HIV-1 Gag 15-mer peptides, at around 0.99 ug per peptide per mL, was used to stimulate the cells. Memory populations depleted of antigen-responding cells were obtained by sorting nonresponding CD40L-negative CD69-negative CD45RO-high memory CD4+ T cells. Participants were HIV-1-infected adults who started suppressive ART during chronic infection. For at least 4 years, participants had undetectable plasma HIV-1 RNA, below 50 copies/mL. To be included, a participant needed positive CMV serology and a CD4+ T cell count above 400 cells/uL. Before stimulation, PBMCs were isolated using density centrifugation and then depleted of CD8+ T cells. CD8-depleted PBMCs were stimulated for around 20 hours with anti-CD28/CD49d costimulation, CD40-blocking antibody and enfuvirtide to prevent new infections. Cell sorting was performed on a Beckman Coulter MoFlo Legacy or XDP sorter, and dead cells were excluded with propidium iodide. For samples with more than one million cells, genomic DNA was extracted with the QIAamp DNA Mini Kit, and for all other samples the Quick-DNA Microprep Kit was used.

Sequences were derived from CD4+ T cells sorted from PBMCs after 18-hour stimulation, sampled from a patient who received antiretroviral therapy. The sample's cell subset or site label is to be understood as: CD40L-CD69- CD45RO-high memory CD4 T cells not responding to Gag peptides. The clonotype comes from an adult man with HIV who was CMV-seropositive. This receptor chain uses TRBV7-8 and TRBJ1-5; a tentative D call is TRBD1 (5 bases match). The CDR3 in this case is CASSLTVNQPQHF. The DNA sequence reads TGTGCCAGCAGCTTGACAGTTAATCAGCCCCAGCATTTT.